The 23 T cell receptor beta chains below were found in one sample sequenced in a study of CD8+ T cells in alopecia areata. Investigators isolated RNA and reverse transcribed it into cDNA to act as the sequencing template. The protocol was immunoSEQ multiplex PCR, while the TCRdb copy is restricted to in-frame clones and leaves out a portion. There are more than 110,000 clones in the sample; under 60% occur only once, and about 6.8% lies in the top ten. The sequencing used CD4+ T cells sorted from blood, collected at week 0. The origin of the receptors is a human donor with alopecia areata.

CDR3 in amino acids: CASTRTGGYGYTF. CDR3 DNA sequence: TGTGCCAGCACCAGGACAGGGGGGTATGGCTACACCTTC. The rearrangement joins TRBV9 to TRBJ1-2; 10 bases map to TRBD1. The CDR3 runs 13 residues. CDR1 is SGDLS, CDR2 YYNGEE, per germline. The junction had 4 bases not matched to a gene; V was cut back by 6 bases and J by 5 bases.

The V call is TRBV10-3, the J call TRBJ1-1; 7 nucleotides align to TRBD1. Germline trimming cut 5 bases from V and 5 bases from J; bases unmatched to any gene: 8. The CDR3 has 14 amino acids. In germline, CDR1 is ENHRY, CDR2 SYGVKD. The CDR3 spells CAISTDRRVTEAFF. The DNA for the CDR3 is TGTGCCATCAGTACGGACAGGCGAGTGACTGAAGCTTTCTTT.

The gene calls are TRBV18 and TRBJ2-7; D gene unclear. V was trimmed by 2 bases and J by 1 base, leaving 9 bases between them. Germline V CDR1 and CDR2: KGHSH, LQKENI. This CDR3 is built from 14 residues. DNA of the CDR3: TGTGCCAGCTCACCAAATATGGAATCCTACGAGCAGTACTTC. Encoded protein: CASSPNMESYEQYF.

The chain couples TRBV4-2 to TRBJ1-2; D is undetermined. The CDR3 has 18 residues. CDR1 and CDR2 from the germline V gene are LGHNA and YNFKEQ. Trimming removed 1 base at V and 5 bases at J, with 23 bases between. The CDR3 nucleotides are TGTGCCAGCAGCCAAGGACTTCAAAGCAGCCTTATAGTTTATGGCTACACCTTC. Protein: CASSQGLQSSLIVYGYTF.

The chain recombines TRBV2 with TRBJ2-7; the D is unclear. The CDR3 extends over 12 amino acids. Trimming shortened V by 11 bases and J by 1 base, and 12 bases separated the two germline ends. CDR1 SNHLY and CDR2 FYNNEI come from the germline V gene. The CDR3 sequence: CASWGDSYEQYF. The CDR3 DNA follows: TGTGCCTCCTGGGGTGATTCCTACGAGCAGTACTTC. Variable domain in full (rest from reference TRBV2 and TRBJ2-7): EPEVTQTPSHQVTQMGQEVILRCVPISNHLYFYWYRQILGQKVEFLVSFYNNEISEKSEIFDDQFSVERPDGSNFTLKIRSTKLEDSAMYFCASWGDSYEQYFGPGTRLTVT.

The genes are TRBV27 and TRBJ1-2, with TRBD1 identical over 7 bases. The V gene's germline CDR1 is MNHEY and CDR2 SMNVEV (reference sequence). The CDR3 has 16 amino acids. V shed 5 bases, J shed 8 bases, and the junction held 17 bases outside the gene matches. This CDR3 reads CASSQGPTGLYGGYTF. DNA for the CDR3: TGTGCCAGCAGTCAGGGCCCGACAGGGCTCTACGGAGGCTACACCTTC.

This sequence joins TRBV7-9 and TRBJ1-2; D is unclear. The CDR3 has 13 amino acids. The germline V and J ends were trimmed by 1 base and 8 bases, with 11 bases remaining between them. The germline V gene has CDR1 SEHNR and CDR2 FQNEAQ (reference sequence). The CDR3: CASSLEGLRGYTF. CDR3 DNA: TGTGCCAGCAGCTTAGAAGGACTGAGAGGCTACACCTTC.

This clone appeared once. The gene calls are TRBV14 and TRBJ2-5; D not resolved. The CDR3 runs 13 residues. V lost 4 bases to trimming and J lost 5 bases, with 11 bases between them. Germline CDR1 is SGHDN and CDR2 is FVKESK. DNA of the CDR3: TGTGCCAGCAGCCGAGACTGGGCGGAGACCCAGTACTTC. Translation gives CASSRDWAETQYF.

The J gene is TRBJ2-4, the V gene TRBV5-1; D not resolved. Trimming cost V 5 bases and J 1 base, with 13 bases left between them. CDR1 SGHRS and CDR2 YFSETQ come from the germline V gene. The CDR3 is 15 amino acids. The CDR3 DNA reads TGCGCCAGCAGGGATTCGGGCAGGGCCAAAAACATTCAGTACTTC. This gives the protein CASRDSGRAKNIQYF. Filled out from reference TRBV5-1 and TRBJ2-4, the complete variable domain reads KAGVTQTPRYLIKTRGQQVTLSCSPISGHRSVSWYQQTPGQGLQFLFEYFSETQRNKGNFPGRFSGRQFSNSRSEMNVSTLELGDSALYLCASRDSGRAKNIQYFGAGTRLSVL.

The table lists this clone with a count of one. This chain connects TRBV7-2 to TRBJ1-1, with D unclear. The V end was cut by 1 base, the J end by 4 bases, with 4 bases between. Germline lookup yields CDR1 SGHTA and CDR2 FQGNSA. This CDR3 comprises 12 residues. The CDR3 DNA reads TGTGCCAGCAGCTTAGTAAGCACTGAAGCTTTCTTT. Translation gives CASSLVSTEAFF.

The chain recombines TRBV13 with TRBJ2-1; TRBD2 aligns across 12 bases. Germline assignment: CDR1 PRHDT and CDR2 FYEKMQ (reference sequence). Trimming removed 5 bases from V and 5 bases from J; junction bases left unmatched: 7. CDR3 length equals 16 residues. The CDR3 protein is CASSPGLAGGNNEQFF. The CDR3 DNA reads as TGTGCCAGCAGCCCCGGGCTAGCGGGGGGGAACAATGAGCAGTTCTTC.

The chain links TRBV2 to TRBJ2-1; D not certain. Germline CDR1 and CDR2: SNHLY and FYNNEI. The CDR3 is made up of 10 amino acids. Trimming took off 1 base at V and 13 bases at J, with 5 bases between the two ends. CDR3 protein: CASSEVGQFF. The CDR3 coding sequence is TGTGCCAGCAGTGAAGTAGGTCAGTTCTTC.

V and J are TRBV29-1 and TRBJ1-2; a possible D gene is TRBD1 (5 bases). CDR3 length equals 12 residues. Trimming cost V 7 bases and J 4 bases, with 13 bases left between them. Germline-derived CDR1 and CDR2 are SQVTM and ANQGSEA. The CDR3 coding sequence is TGCAGCGCCCCGTGGGGGACCTATGGCTACACCTTC. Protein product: CSAPWGTYGYTF.

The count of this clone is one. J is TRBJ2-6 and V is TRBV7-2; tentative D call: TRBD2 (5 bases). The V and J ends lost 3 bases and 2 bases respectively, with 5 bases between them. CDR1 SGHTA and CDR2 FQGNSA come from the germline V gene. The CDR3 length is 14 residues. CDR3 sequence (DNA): TGTGCCAGCAGCTTCGGGGCTGGGGCCAACGTCCTGACTTTC. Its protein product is CASSFGAGANVLTF.

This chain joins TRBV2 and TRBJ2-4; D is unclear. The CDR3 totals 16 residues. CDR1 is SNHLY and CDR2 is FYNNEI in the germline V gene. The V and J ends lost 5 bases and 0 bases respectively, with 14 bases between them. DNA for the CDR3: TGTGCCAGCAGTCTAATTGGAACCTTAGCCAAAAACATTCAGTACTTC. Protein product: CASSLIGTLAKNIQYF.

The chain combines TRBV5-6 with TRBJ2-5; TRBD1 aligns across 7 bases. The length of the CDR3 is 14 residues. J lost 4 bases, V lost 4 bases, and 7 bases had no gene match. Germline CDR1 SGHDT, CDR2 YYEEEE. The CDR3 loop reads CASSLTTGVETQYF. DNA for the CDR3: TGTGCCAGCAGCCTTACTACAGGGGTAGAGACCCAGTACTTC.

The chain's CDR3 is CASSPPGRSETQYF. The CDR3 coding sequence is TGTGCCAGCTCACCACCGGGCAGGAGCGAGACCCAGTACTTC. The chain links TRBV18 to TRBJ2-5; no definite D call. The germline gives CDR1 KGHSH, CDR2 LQKENI. This CDR3 spans 14 amino acids. The germline V and J ends were trimmed by 0 bases and 5 bases, with 10 bases remaining between them.

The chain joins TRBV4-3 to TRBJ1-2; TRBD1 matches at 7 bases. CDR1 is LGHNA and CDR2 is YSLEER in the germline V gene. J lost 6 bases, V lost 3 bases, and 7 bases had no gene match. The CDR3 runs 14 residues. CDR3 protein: CASSHMTGLNGYTF. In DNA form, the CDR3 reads TGCGCCAGCAGCCATATGACAGGGTTGAATGGCTACACCTTC.

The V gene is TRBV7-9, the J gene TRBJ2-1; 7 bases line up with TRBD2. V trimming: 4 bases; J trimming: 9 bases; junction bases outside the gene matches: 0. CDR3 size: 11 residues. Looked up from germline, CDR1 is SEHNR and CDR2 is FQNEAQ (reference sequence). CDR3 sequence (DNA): TGTGCCAGCAGCTCGGGGGGTGAGCAGTTCTTC. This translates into CASSSGGEQFF.

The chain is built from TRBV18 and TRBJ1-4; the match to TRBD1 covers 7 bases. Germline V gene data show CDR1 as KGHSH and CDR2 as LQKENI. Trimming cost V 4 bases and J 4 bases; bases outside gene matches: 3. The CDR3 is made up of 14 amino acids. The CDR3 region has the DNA TGTGCCAGCTCACTCCGGGACAGTAATGAAAAACTGTTTTTT. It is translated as CASSLRDSNEKLFF. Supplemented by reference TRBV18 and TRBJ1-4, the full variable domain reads NAGVMQNPRHLVRRRGQEARLRCSPMKGHSHVYWYRQLPEEGLKFMVYLQKENIIDESGMPKERFSAEFPKEGPSILRIQQVVRGDSAAYFCASSLRDSNEKLFFGSGTQLSVL.

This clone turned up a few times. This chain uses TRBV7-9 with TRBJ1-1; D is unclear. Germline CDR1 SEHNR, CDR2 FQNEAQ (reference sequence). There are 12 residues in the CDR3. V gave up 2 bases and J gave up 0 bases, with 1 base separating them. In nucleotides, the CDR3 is TGTGCCAGCAGCTTAATGAACACTGAAGCTTTCTTT. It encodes CASSLMNTEAFF.

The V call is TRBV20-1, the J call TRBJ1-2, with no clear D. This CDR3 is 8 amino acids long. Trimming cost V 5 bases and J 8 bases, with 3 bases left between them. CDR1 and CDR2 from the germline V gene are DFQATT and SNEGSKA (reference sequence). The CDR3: CSAGGYTF. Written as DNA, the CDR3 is TGCAGTGCTGGCGGCTACACCTTC.

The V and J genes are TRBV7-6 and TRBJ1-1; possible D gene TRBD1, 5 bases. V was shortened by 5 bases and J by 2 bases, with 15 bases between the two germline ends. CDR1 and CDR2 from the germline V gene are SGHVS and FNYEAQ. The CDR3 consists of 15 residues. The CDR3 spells CASSVSGLINTEAFF. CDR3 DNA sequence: TGTGCCAGCAGCGTATCGGGACTGATAAACACTGAAGCTTTCTTT.